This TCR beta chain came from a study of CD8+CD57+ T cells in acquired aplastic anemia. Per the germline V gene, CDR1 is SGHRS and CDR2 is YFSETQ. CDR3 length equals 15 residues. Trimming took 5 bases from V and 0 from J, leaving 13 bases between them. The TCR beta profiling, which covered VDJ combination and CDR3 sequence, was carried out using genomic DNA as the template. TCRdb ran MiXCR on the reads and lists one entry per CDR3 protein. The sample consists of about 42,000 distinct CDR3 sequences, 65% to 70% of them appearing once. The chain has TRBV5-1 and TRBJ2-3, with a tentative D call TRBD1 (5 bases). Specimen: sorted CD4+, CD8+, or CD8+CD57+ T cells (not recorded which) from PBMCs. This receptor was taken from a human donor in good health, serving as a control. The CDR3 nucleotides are TGCGCCAGCAGGGGGCTTGGACCCAGCACAGATACGCAGTATTTT. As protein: CASRGLGPSTDTQYF.